What follows are 29 T cell receptor beta chains derived from one specimen sequenced in a study of shared clonotypes between healthy human individuals. CD45RO-negative, CCR7-selected cells formed the naive CD8 fraction, which excluded terminally differentiated effector memory CD45RA+ cells. Method: immunoSEQ multiplex PCR; TCRdb's copy keeps in-frame clones and lacks some. The sample includes about 600,000 clones, roughly 98% of them seen just once. Material for sequencing was naive CD8+ T cells sorted from blood. The receptors were gathered from a man aged 25 to 40 in good health.

The chain carries TRBV4-1 and TRBJ1-4, with D unclear. Germline lookup yields CDR1 MGHRA and CDR2 YSYEKL. This CDR3 comprises 13 residues. V dropped 5 bases and J dropped 8 bases, with 12 bases sitting between them. The DNA of the CDR3 is TGCGCCAGCAGCTCACCCTTAGCGGAAAAACTGTTTTTT. Translation gives CASSSPLAEKLFF.

The V call is TRBV4-1, the J call TRBJ2-7, with D possibly matching TRBD1 (6 bases). The germline V gene has CDR1 MGHRA and CDR2 YSYEKL. This CDR3 comprises 14 residues. Trimming took off 2 bases at V and 2 bases at J, with 10 bases between the two ends. CDR3 sequence reads: CASSQRQVAYEQYF. CDR3 coding DNA: TGCGCCAGCAGCCAAAGACAGGTAGCCTACGAGCAGTACTTC.

This rearrangement joins TRBV30 to TRBJ2-7, with D perhaps being TRBD1 or TRBD2 (5 bases each). Germline assignment: CDR1 GTSNPN and CDR2 SVGIG (reference sequence). Trimming shortened V by 2 bases and J by 6 bases, and 8 bases separated the two germline ends. The CDR3 totals 11 residues. The CDR3 loop is CAWSQGAEQYF. CDR3 nucleotide sequence: TGTGCCTGGAGTCAGGGAGCCGAGCAGTACTTC.

The chain has TRBV7-2 and TRBJ2-1; the D gene is possibly TRBD1 (5 bases). V gave up 2 bases and J gave up 7 bases, with 18 bases separating them. The CDR3 length is 16 residues. Germline V lookup: CDR1 SGHTA, CDR2 FQGNSA. CDR3 DNA sequence: TGTGCCAGCAGCTTACCCCGGCAGGGTTGGGGTAATGAGCAGTTCTTC. This codes for CASSLPRQGWGNEQFF.

V usage is TRBV5-5 and J usage is TRBJ2-7; D tentatively reads TRBD1 or TRBD2 (6 bases each). The length of the CDR3 is 14 residues. CDR1 is SGHKS and CDR2 is YYEKEE in the germline V gene (reference sequence). The V and J ends lost 3 bases and 1 base respectively, with 11 bases between them. The CDR3 region is CASSWRDTSYEQYF. For the CDR3, the DNA is TGTGCCAGCAGCTGGAGGGACACTTCCTACGAGCAGTACTTC.

This chain connects TRBV29-1 to TRBJ2-5; D perhaps matches TRBD2 (6 bases). V was clipped by 7 bases and J by 5 bases, with 17 bases between them. The germline V gene has CDR1 SQVTM and CDR2 ANQGSEA. The CDR3 sequence is 13 residues long. DNA of the CDR3: TGCAGCGCTCAGCCGGGGGTTCGGGAGACCCAGTACTTC. It specifies CSAQPGVRETQYF.

About this clone: Compared with germline, one end of the junction differs, possibly owing to a read error. The chain carries TRBV7-3 and TRBJ2-1; 10 bases match TRBD2. Germline assignment: CDR1 SGHTA and CDR2 FQGTGA. This CDR3 is 16 amino acids long. The CDR3 here is CASSITSSGREDEQFF. CDR3 nucleotides: TGTGCCAGCAGCATAACATCTAGCGGGAGAGAGGATGAGCAGTTCTTC.

This chain uses TRBV7-9 with TRBJ2-5; D not resolved. The length of the CDR3 is 15 residues. The V gene's germline CDR1 is SEHNR and CDR2 FQNEAQ (reference sequence). Trimming removed 1 base at V and 2 bases at J, with 11 bases between. CDR3 coding DNA: TGTGCCAGCAGCTTAGGGGAAGGGAAGCAAGAGACCCAGTACTTC. Translated, it gives CASSLGEGKQETQYF.

The genes are TRBV7-8 and TRBJ2-3, with D possibly being TRBD2 (6 bases). Trimming shortened V by 1 base and J by 2 bases, and 13 bases separated the two germline ends. Germline V CDR1 and CDR2: SGHVS, FQNEAQ. The CDR3 is 16 residues long. The CDR3 DNA is TGTGCCAGCAGCTTAGTCTCGGTAGCGGCCACAGATACGCAGTATTTT. Its translation is CASSLVSVAATDTQYF.

V usage is TRBV7-9 and J usage is TRBJ2-7; D gene ambiguous. The germline CDR1 and CDR2 sequences are SEHNR and FQNEAQ (reference sequence). V lost 1 base and J lost 7, with 11 bases in between. CDR3 length: 13 residues. CDR3 in amino acids: CASSLGTPGEQYF. DNA for the CDR3: TGTGCCAGCAGCTTAGGCACCCCTGGGGAGCAGTACTTC.

The V and J genes are TRBV9 and TRBJ2-7; 8 nucleotides match TRBD2. The CDR3 loop spans 15 amino acids. The trim removed 1 base at V and 3 bases at J, leaving 6 bases unmatched. Looked up from germline, CDR1 is SGDLS and CDR2 is YYNGEE. In DNA, the CDR3 is TGTGCCAGCAGCGTATCTGGAACTAGCGGCTACGAGCAGTACTTC. This translates into CASSVSGTSGYEQYF.

The gene calls are TRBV5-4 and TRBJ2-7; the D gene is possibly TRBD1 (6 bases). CDR3 length: 15 amino acids. Per the germline V gene, CDR1 is SGHNT and CDR2 is YYREEE (reference sequence). With 4 bases removed from V and 2 bases from J, the gap between germline ends came to 16 bases. The CDR3 bases are TGTGCCAGCAGCCCCCGACCGGGACAAACCTACGAGCAGTACTTC. Its translation is CASSPRPGQTYEQYF.

A single count supports this clone. V gene TRBV4-1 combines with J gene TRBJ2-1; D gene uncertain. CDR3 size: 14 residues. Germline V gives CDR1 MGHRA, CDR2 YSYEKL. The V gene lost 0 bases and the J gene lost 5 bases, with 8 bases spanning the gap. The CDR3: CASSQDRLDNEQFF. The CDR3 DNA sequence: TGCGCCAGCAGCCAAGATCGACTTGACAATGAGCAGTTCTTC.

For this clone: This CDR3 is also generated by other DNA sequences in the sample. The CDR3 reads CASRPGTENTEAFF. The CDR3, as DNA: TGTGCCAGCAGGCCGGGGACAGAGAACACTGAAGCTTTCTTT. J is TRBJ1-1 and V is TRBV7-9, with 7 bases matching TRBD1. Germline CDR1 and CDR2: SEHNR and FQNEAQ (reference sequence). This CDR3 comprises 14 residues. With 6 bases clipped from V and 1 base from J, the junction kept 5 bases outside the gene matches.

This chain uses TRBV7-2 with TRBJ2-2; D may match TRBD1 or TRBD2 (5 bases each). This CDR3 has 14 residues. Trimming stripped 5 bases from V and 2 bases from J, with 9 bases between. Germline V lookup: CDR1 SGHTA, CDR2 FQGNSA. The CDR3 protein is CASSPGPNTGELFF. CDR3 nucleotides: TGTGCCAGCAGCCCGGGACCTAACACCGGGGAGCTGTTTTTT.

The V call is TRBV5-4, the J call TRBJ2-1; D possibly corresponds to TRBD2 (5 bases). The CDR3 is 15 amino acids. Trimming shortened V by 0 bases and J by 3 bases, and 10 bases separated the two germline ends. The V gene's germline CDR1 is SGHNT and CDR2 YYREEE (reference sequence). This CDR3 reads CASSLGLADYNEQFF. CDR3 nucleotide sequence: TGTGCCAGCAGCTTGGGGCTAGCCGACTACAATGAGCAGTTCTTC.

This clone occurred a few times. This specimen includes other DNA sequences encoding the same CDR3. This chain joins TRBV11-2 and TRBJ2-7; 10 bases agree with TRBD1. CDR3 size: 14 residues. V lost 1 base and J lost 3; bases outside the gene matches: 0. In germline, CDR1 is SGHAT, CDR2 FQNNGV. Here the CDR3 DNA reads TGTGCCAGCAGCTTAGGGACAGGGGGCTACGAGCAGTACTTC. Its protein is CASSLGTGGYEQYF.

The gene calls are TRBV7-2 and TRBJ2-3, with D possibly called TRBD1 or TRBD2 (7 bases each). Per germline, CDR1 SGHTA and CDR2 FQGNSA. The V end lost 10 bases, the J end lost 3 bases, and 26 bases lay between the germline ends. There are 17 residues in the CDR3. The CDR3 region has the DNA TGTGCCATCTCACCAGGGGGGGGCAGGGTCAGGACAGATACGCAGTATTTT. It codes for CAISPGGGRVRTDTQYF.

The chain is built from TRBV18 and TRBJ2-1; maybe TRBD1 (5 bases). Looked up from germline, CDR1 is KGHSH and CDR2 is LQKENI. V dropped 3 bases and J dropped 1 base, with 13 bases sitting between them. CDR3 size: 16 residues. The CDR3 DNA reads as TGTGCCAGCTCACCCTGGACAATTAAATCCTACAATGAGCAGTTCTTC. Protein: CASSPWTIKSYNEQFF.

This chain links TRBV29-1 with TRBJ2-7, with D unresolved. V was cut by 4 bases and J by 2 bases, with 9 bases left in between. This CDR3 has 12 amino acids. Per germline, CDR1 SQVTM and CDR2 ANQGSEA. In nucleotides, the CDR3 is TGCAGCGTTGTTTACCAACCCTACGAGCAGTACTTC. Translated: CSVVYQPYEQYF.

J is TRBJ2-3 and V is TRBV7-2; TRBD2 aligns across 8 bases. CDR1 is SGHTA and CDR2 is FQGNSA in the germline V gene. Unmatched junction bases numbered 7, after V lost 5 bases and J lost 0 bases. The CDR3 covers 16 residues. CDR3 region: CASSTLAAPSTDTQYF. The CDR3 nucleotides are TGTGCCAGCAGCACACTAGCGGCCCCTAGCACAGATACGCAGTATTTT.

The chain uses TRBV13 and TRBJ2-4; D possibly corresponds to TRBD2 (5 bases). The germline gives CDR1 PRHDT, CDR2 FYEKMQ (reference sequence). This CDR3 is built from 15 residues. The germline V and J ends were trimmed by 5 bases and 1 base, with 12 bases remaining between them. The CDR3 is CASSLKGGAKNIQYF. The CDR3 DNA reads as TGTGCCAGCAGCCTCAAGGGCGGGGCCAAAAACATTCAGTACTTC.

The chain employs TRBV29-1 and TRBJ2-2, with D uncertain. The germline CDR1 and CDR2 sequences are SQVTM and ANQGSEA. The CDR3 spans 14 residues. The V gene lost 3 bases and the J gene lost 2 bases, with 10 bases spanning the gap. In DNA form, the CDR3 reads TGCAGCGTTGAGGGTCAGCCTAACACCGGGGAGCTGTTTTTT. It is translated as CSVEGQPNTGELFF.

Note on this clone: The junction departs from the called germline gene at one end, perhaps through a read error. The chain combines TRBV18 with TRBJ2-7, with TRBD2 matching 8 bases. Per germline, CDR1 KGHSH and CDR2 LQKENI. CDR3 length: 14 residues. CDR3 sequence: CASLPQRESYEQYF. As DNA, the CDR3 is TGTGCCAGCTTACCACAGCGGGAGAGCTACGAGCAGTACTTC.

The CDR3 reads CASSFPGAYEQYF. As DNA, the CDR3 is TGTGCCAGCAGCTTTCCGGGGGCCTACGAGCAGTACTTC. V is TRBV7-2 and J is TRBJ2-7; D possibly corresponds to TRBD2 (6 bases). The V gene lost 3 bases and the J gene lost 2 bases, with 8 bases spanning the gap. The length of the CDR3 is 13 residues. CDR1 is SGHTA, CDR2 FQGNSA, per germline.

This chain links TRBV6-5 with TRBJ2-3, with TRBD1 matching 9 bases. V was clipped by 2 bases and J by 5 bases; unmatched bases: 2. The CDR3 covers 14 residues. The germline V gene has CDR1 MNHEY and CDR2 SVGAGI. CDR3 in DNA: TGTGCCAGCAGTTACCGGACAGGGGAAGATACGCAGTATTTT. This translates into CASSYRTGEDTQYF.

This sequence joins TRBV28 and TRBJ2-1; D gene uncertain. V shed 6 bases and J shed 8 bases, with 8 bases lying between them. CDR1 and CDR2 from the germline V gene are MDHEN and SYDVKM. The CDR3 is 11 residues long. The CDR3: CASSNFYEQFF. For the CDR3, the DNA is TGTGCCAGCAGCAATTTCTATGAGCAGTTCTTC.

The sample holds one count of this clone. The gene calls are TRBV12-5 and TRBJ2-3; D is possibly TRBD1 (6 bases). Germline lookup yields CDR1 LGHNT and CDR2 FRNRAP. Trimming took off 1 base at V and 6 bases at J, with 11 bases between the two ends. The CDR3 spans 14 residues. CDR3 in DNA: TGTGCTAGTGGTTTGGCCCAGGGGCTGGATACGCAGTATTTT. It encodes CASGLAQGLDTQYF. The full variable domain, its missing parts supplied by reference TRBV12-5 and TRBJ2-3, is DARVTQTPRHKVTEMGQEVTMRCQPILGHNTVFWYRQTMMQGLELLAYFRNRAPLDDSGMPKDRFSAEMPDATLATLKIQPSEPRDSAVYFCASGLAQGLDTQYFGPGTRLTVL.

The gene calls are TRBV5-5 and TRBJ2-7; 8 bases align to TRBD1. Losses at the gene ends were 5 bases for V and 7 bases for J; bases not matched to a gene: 8. Germline V lookup: CDR1 SGHKS, CDR2 YYEKEE (reference sequence). The CDR3 has 13 residues. The CDR3 protein is CASSSDRVEEQYF. The CDR3 bases are TGTGCCAGCAGTTCGGACAGGGTAGAGGAGCAGTACTTC.